The 26 T cell receptor beta chains given below trace back to one sample, sequenced in a study of blood T cells in healthy people across ages. Sample-barcoded 5' priming and a J-beta primer mix drove a second PCR of about 6 to 12 cycles. TCRdb re-derived calls from the 5' RACE reads in MiXCR, one entry per CDR3 protein. The sample lists 1.5 million to 2 million distinct CDR3 sequences, roughly 28% occurring once. Sequencing input: blood. The source is a woman in her 30s in good health.

The chain recombines TRBV29-1 with TRBJ2-1; D not resolved. The V gene's germline CDR1 is SQVTM and CDR2 ANQGSEA. V was clipped by 4 bases and J by 6 bases, with 10 bases between them. The CDR3 consists of 12 residues. CDR3 residues: CSVGPSGNEQFF. The CDR3 coding sequence is TGCAGCGTTGGGCCATCAGGCAATGAGCAGTTCTTC.

This clonotype was observed at least ten times. The V and J genes are TRBV4-1 and TRBJ2-5; 11 bases align to TRBD2. This CDR3 contains 16 residues. CDR1 and CDR2 (germline): MGHRA, YSYEKL. The junction had 9 bases not matched to a gene; V was cut back by 4 bases and J by 5 bases. This CDR3 reads CASSLVAGGLQETQYF. CDR3 bases: TGCGCCAGCAGCCTTGTAGCGGGGGGGCTTCAGGAGACCCAGTACTTC.

The rearrangement joins TRBV12-5 to TRBJ2-7, with 10 bases fitting TRBD2. V dropped 7 bases and J dropped 5; count of bases not matched to a gene: 5. Germline V gene data show CDR1 as LGHNT and CDR2 as FRNRAP. CDR3 length: 13 residues. The CDR3 DNA is TGTGCTAGTGAGGTAGCGGGAGGCCACGAGCAGTACTTC. Amino acids: CASEVAGGHEQYF.

This clonotype has a count of ten or more. The chain links TRBV5-5 to TRBJ2-7; D is possibly TRBD1 (6 bases). CDR1 SGHKS and CDR2 YYEKEE come from the germline V gene (reference sequence). CDR3 size: 15 residues. Between the trimmed V and J ends, which lost 2 bases and 2 bases, there was a span of 14 bases. CDR3 coding DNA: TGTGCCAGCAGCTTCGACCAGGGGATCGCCTACGAGCAGTACTTC. This encodes CASSFDQGIAYEQYF.

The chain employs TRBV20-1 and TRBJ2-1, with TRBD2 identical over 13 bases. The trim removed 5 bases at V and 0 bases at J, leaving 1 base unmatched. The CDR3 is 15 amino acids. Germline values: CDR1 DFQATT, CDR2 SNEGSKA (reference sequence). In DNA form, the CDR3 reads TGCAGTGCTGGGACTAGCGGGGCCTCCTACAATGAGCAGTTCTTC. This sequence encodes CSAGTSGASYNEQFF.

Turning to this clonotype: This could be a read error, since a much larger clone is one nucleotide away. The rearrangement joins TRBV20-1 to TRBJ2-5; perhaps D is TRBD1 or TRBD2 (5 bases each). The CDR3 spans 13 residues. In germline, CDR1 is DFQATT, CDR2 SNEGSKA (reference sequence). The germline V and J ends were trimmed by 5 bases and 2 bases, with 12 bases remaining between them. CDR3 DNA: TGCAGTGCTCTAGGGGACCCACAAGAGACCCAGTACTTC. Protein: CSALGDPQETQYF.

The rearrangement joins TRBV5-1 to TRBJ2-4, with D perhaps assigned TRBD1 or TRBD2 (5 bases each). The J call may be faulty, since TRBJ2-7 better matches the DNA end. Looked up from germline, CDR1 is SGHRS and CDR2 is YFSETQ. The CDR3 has 19 amino acids. This chain's CDR3 is CASSHPGQEVEGSSYEQYF. The DNA of the CDR3 is TGCGCCAGCAGCCACCCCGGGCAGGAGGTAGAGGGGAGCTCCTACGAGCAGTACTTC.

The chain combines TRBV29-1 with TRBJ2-5; perhaps TRBD1 as D (6 bases). V was pared by 1 base and J by 11 bases, with 23 bases between. Germline assignment: CDR1 SQVTM and CDR2 ANQGSEA. The CDR3 is 15 residues long. The CDR3 sequence: CSVEAMGAWGYKQYF. CDR3 bases: TGCAGCGTTGAAGCAATGGGGGCCTGGGGCTACAAGCAGTACTTC.

This clonotype was recorded a few times. The chain uses TRBV20-1 and TRBJ2-1; 7 bases are a match to TRBD2. Germline V lookup: CDR1 DFQATT, CDR2 SNEGSKA (reference sequence). The CDR3 is 14 residues long. The V and J ends lost 3 bases and 2 bases, in that order; junction bases with no gene match: 4. CDR3 region: CSASLAGPYNEQFF. The DNA of the CDR3 is TGCAGTGCTAGTTTAGCGGGCCCCTACAATGAGCAGTTCTTC.

This chain connects TRBV29-1 to TRBJ2-1; 9 nucleotides align to TRBD1. The CDR3 has 22 amino acids. Germline CDR1 is SQVTM and CDR2 is ANQGSEA. V trimming: 5 bases; J trimming: 0 bases; junction bases outside the gene matches: 26. The CDR3 loop reads CSVQDRGFLEGPDSSSYNEQFF. The CDR3 DNA is TGCAGCGTTCAGGACAGGGGATTTCTGGAGGGGCCTGACTCCAGCTCCTACAATGAGCAGTTCTTC.

A few counts support this clonotype. The chain has TRBV7-9 and TRBJ1-5; a possible D gene is TRBD1 (6 bases). CDR1 is SEHNR and CDR2 is FQNEAQ in the germline V gene (reference sequence). The CDR3 has 16 residues. V lost 5 bases, J lost 4 bases, and 18 bases lay in between. The CDR3 spells CASSPSGQVANQPQHF. CDR3 sequence (DNA): TGTGCCAGCAGCCCTTCGGGACAAGTAGCGAATCAGCCCCAGCATTTT.

This clonotype showed up many times. This chain uses TRBV28 with TRBJ2-7; TRBD1 is a possible D gene (6 bases). This CDR3 has 14 amino acids. V lost 5 bases and J lost 4, with 15 bases in between. Germline V gene lookup returns CDR1 MDHEN and CDR2 SYDVKM. Here the CDR3 DNA reads TGTGCCAGCAGTAGGTTGGGGGCGGGTTACGAGCAGTACTTC. Translated: CASSRLGAGYEQYF.

This clonotype was counted only a few times. The chain combines TRBV20-1 with TRBJ2-7; D may match TRBD1 or TRBD2 (6 bases each). V lost 1 base and J lost 2, with 18 bases in between. Germline CDR1 DFQATT, CDR2 SNEGSKA (reference sequence). The CDR3 consists of 16 residues. CDR3 bases: TGCAGTGCTAGAGGCTGGGGGCGGGGCGAGACCTACGAGCAGTACTTC. Translated: CSARGWGRGETYEQYF.

The table lists this clonotype with a count of one. The rearrangement uses TRBV12-3 or TRBV12-4 and TRBJ1-5; perhaps TRBD1 as D (6 bases). The CDR3 is 18 amino acids. Deletions cut 6 bases from V and 1 base from J, with 22 bases between. The CDR3 sequence: CASRITTLGATSNQPQHF. The CDR3 nucleotides read TGTGCCAGCAGAATCACCACTTTGGGGGCTACAAGCAATCAGCCCCAGCATTTT.

This chain uses TRBV29-1 with TRBJ2-3; TRBD2 matches 10 bases. Germline V CDR1 and CDR2: SQVTM, ANQGSEA. CDR3 length equals 17 residues. V was clipped by 3 bases and J by 3 bases; unmatched bases: 12. CDR3 nucleotides: TGCAGCGTTGATAAAACTAGCGGGATGGCCACGACAGATACGCAGTATTTT. The encoded protein is CSVDKTSGMATTDTQYF.

V gene TRBV7-2 combines with J gene TRBJ2-5; maybe TRBD1 (5 bases). Near its end, the DNA agrees better with TRBJ2-7, so the J call may be wrong. Germline V gene sequence: CDR1 SGHTA, CDR2 FQGNSA. The CDR3 has 15 residues. Written as DNA, the CDR3 is TGTGCCAGCAGCGTAGAGACAGATACCCTTTACGAGCAGTACTTC. Amino acid sequence: CASSVETDTLYEQYF.

The chain employs TRBV3-1 and TRBJ1-5, with 8 positions matching TRBD1. The CDR3 has 14 residues. Germline V gives CDR1 LGHDT, CDR2 YNNKEL (reference sequence). Trimming removed 4 bases from V and 6 bases from J; junction bases left unmatched: 5. The CDR3 loop is CASSRDRGCQPQHF. DNA for the CDR3: TGTGCCAGCAGCCGCGACAGGGGATGTCAGCCCCAGCATTTT.

The V call is TRBV5-1, the J call TRBJ2-7; D uncertain. This CDR3 contains 15 residues. The germline V gene encodes CDR1 SGHRS and CDR2 YFSETQ. V lost 2 bases to trimming and J lost 3 bases, with 15 bases between them. The CDR3 here is CASSFLGRESYEQYF. In DNA form, the CDR3 reads TGCGCCAGCAGCTTTCTGGGTAGGGAAAGCTACGAGCAGTACTTC.

The table lists this clonotype with a few counts. Written as DNA, the CDR3 is TGCAGCGCCACCGGACAGGGCAAGGAGACCCAGTTCTTC. Its protein product is CSATGQGKETQFF. The chain recombines TRBV29-1 with TRBJ2-1; 8 bases are a match to TRBD1. Germline CDR1 is SQVTM and CDR2 is ANQGSEA. The V and J ends lost 7 bases and 13 bases, in that order; junction bases with no gene match: 15. The length of the CDR3 is 13 residues.

The CDR3 loop is CASSLSASGRAGVNEQFF. Written as DNA, the CDR3 is TGTGCCAGCAGCTTGAGCGCTAGCGGGAGGGCCGGGGTCAATGAGCAGTTCTTC. The chain carries TRBV7-7 and TRBJ2-1; 12 bases are shared with TRBD2. Germline V CDR1 and CDR2: SSHAT, FNYEAQ (reference sequence). The CDR3 sequence is 18 residues long. Losses at the gene ends were 3 bases for V and 6 bases for J; bases not matched to a gene: 12.

With regard to this clonotype: This clone may be a read error of a much larger clone one base away. This chain links TRBV7-2 with TRBJ2-7, with unresolved D. TRBJ2-5 explains the end of the DNA better; the J call may be wrong. The CDR3 sequence is 15 residues long. Per germline, CDR1 SGHTA and CDR2 FQGNSA. CDR3 sequence (DNA): TGTGCCAGCAGCTTGACCGGCCCAACGCGGGAGACCCAGTACTTC. Amino acids: CASSLTGPTRETQYF.

A word on this clonotype: Being one base from a much bigger clone, this may be a read error. The chain joins TRBV4-3 to TRBJ2-4, with no clear D. The DNA end favors TRBJ2-7, so the J call may be wrong. CDR1 is LGHNA and CDR2 is YSLEER in the germline V gene. The CDR3 contains 13 residues. The CDR3 DNA reads TGCGCCAGCAGCCAAGATATACGAGTCGAGCAGTACTTC. Its protein is CASSQDIRVEQYF.

The chain recombines TRBV29-1 with TRBJ1-1; D might be TRBD1 (6 bases). CDR1 SQVTM and CDR2 ANQGSEA come from the germline V gene. The CDR3 length is 16 residues. V was shortened by 6 bases and J by 3 bases, with 23 bases between the two germline ends. The CDR3: CSVVARGGFEHTEAFF. CDR3 bases: TGCAGCGTCGTCGCCAGGGGAGGTTTCGAACACACTGAAGCTTTCTTT.

V usage is TRBV5-5 and J usage is TRBJ2-1; no firm D call. Germline V gene data show CDR1 as SGHKS and CDR2 as YYEKEE (reference sequence). Trimming cost V 2 bases and J 1 base, with 16 bases left between them. The CDR3 totals 17 residues. Here the CDR3 DNA reads TGTGCCAGCAGCTTCCAAGGCGCGAGTGGGTCCTACAATGAGCAGTTCTTC. As protein: CASSFQGASGSYNEQFF.

This clonotype occurred many times. The V gene is TRBV4-3, the J gene TRBJ1-1; tentative D call: TRBD1 (6 bases). The CDR3 totals 14 residues. With 0 bases removed from V and 4 bases from J, the gap between germline ends came to 9 bases. The V gene's germline CDR1 is LGHNA and CDR2 YSLEER. Written as DNA, the CDR3 is TGCGCCAGCAGCCAAGATTCCAGGGGCACTGAAGCTTTCTTT. It specifies CASSQDSRGTEAFF.

A note on this clonotype: A read error may account for a junction end that differs from germline. The chain recombines TRBV7-2 with TRBJ2-1; possible D gene TRBD2, 6 bases. CDR1 SGHTA and CDR2 FQGNSA come from the germline V gene. CDR3 length: 15 amino acids. The CDR3 region is CASSFPNRRGNDQFF. The CDR3 DNA follows: TGTGCCAGCAGCTTTCCGAACAGGCGGGGTAATGATCAGTTCTTC. Full variable domain (outside the CDR3, taken from reference TRBV7-2 and TRBJ2-1): GAGVSQSPSNKVTEKGKDVELRCDPISGHTALYWYRQSLGQGLEFLIYFQGNSAPDKSGLPSDRFSAERTGGSVSTLTIQRTQQEDSAVYLCASSFPNRRGNDQFFGPGTRLTVL.